The 4 T cell receptor beta chains given below trace back to one sample, sequenced in a study of naive and memory T cell subsets. Two oligonucleotides, mixed equimolar, formed the beta constant-region primer covering TRBC1 and TRBC2. In TCRdb, the UMI-ligation and nested PCR reads were re-called with MiXCR into one record per CDR3 protein. This table has tens of thousands of distinct CDR3 sequences, approximately 14% appearing once. The sample was central memory CD4+ T cells from blood. The source is a human donor in good health.

This clonotype was found many times. This chain joins TRBV28 and TRBJ2-1; D possibly corresponds to TRBD1 (6 bases). CDR1 and CDR2 (germline): MDHEN, SYDVKM. The CDR3 consists of 16 residues. Trimming cost V 1 base and J 1 base, with 11 bases left between them. This CDR3 is CASSLSGAGSYNEQFF. CDR3 coding DNA: TGTGCCAGCAGTTTATCAGGGGCCGGGTCCTACAATGAGCAGTTCTTC. The entire variable domain, with the rest obtained from reference TRBV28 and TRBJ2-1, is as follows: DVKVTQSSRYLVKRTGEKVFLECVQDMDHENMFWYRQDPGLGLRLIYFSYDVKMKEKGDIPEGYSVSREKKERFSLILESASTNQTSMYLCASSLSGAGSYNEQFFGPGTRLTVL.

This clonotype was seen a few times. J is TRBJ2-7 and V is TRBV2; tentative D call: TRBD1 (6 bases). Trimming took 6 bases from V and 6 from J, leaving 9 bases between them. This CDR3 is built from 11 residues. Germline lookup yields CDR1 SNHLY and CDR2 FYNNEI. CDR3 sequence: CASRRQVEQYF. The CDR3 nucleotides are TGTGCCAGCAGGAGACAGGTCGAGCAGTACTTC.

V gene TRBV7-9 combines with J gene TRBJ2-1; TRBD1 is a possible D gene (7 bases). V shed 2 bases and J shed 9 bases, with 14 bases lying between them. CDR1 SEHNR and CDR2 FQNEAQ come from the germline V gene (reference sequence). The CDR3 is made up of 14 amino acids. The CDR3 DNA follows: TGTGCCAGCAGCTTAATCCGCCAGGGGGGTGAGCAGTTCTTC. This sequence encodes CASSLIRQGGEQFF.

This clonotype turned up a few times. CDR3 in DNA: TGTGCCAGCAGTTCACTAGCGGGACGACTCACAGATACGCAGTATTTT. The encoded protein is CASSSLAGRLTDTQYF. V is TRBV12-3 or TRBV12-4 and J is TRBJ2-3, with TRBD2 matching over 10 bases. The trim removed 4 bases at V and 2 bases at J, leaving 6 bases unmatched. The CDR3 covers 16 residues.